Listed here are 31 T cell receptor beta chains from one sample, sequenced in a study of T cell changes during pregnancy in multiple sclerosis. Sequencing used immunoSEQ multiplex PCR; TCRdb keeps in-frame clones, though not all of them. Of approximately 28,000 clones in the sample, about 90% were seen once. The sequences come from peripheral blood, collected in the first trimester of pregnancy. These receptors all stem from a female donor in good health, enrolled as a control in a pregnancy study.

The genes are TRBV27 and TRBJ1-3, with D tentatively TRBD1 (5 bases). The germline gives CDR1 MNHEY, CDR2 SMNVEV (reference sequence). The CDR3 sequence is 16 residues long. V lost 0 bases, J lost 4 bases, and 13 bases lay in between. The CDR3 sequence: CASSLSGAGPGNTIYF. The CDR3 DNA is TGTGCCAGCAGTTTATCGGGTGCGGGACCAGGAAACACCATATATTTT.

V and J are TRBV2 and TRBJ2-1; 9 nucleotides line up with TRBD1. There are 15 residues in the CDR3. The germline gives CDR1 SNHLY, CDR2 FYNNEI. V lost 4 bases to trimming and J lost 5 bases; unmatched junction nucleotides: 6. The CDR3: CASSGDRVSNNEQFF. The DNA of the CDR3 is TGTGCCAGCAGTGGGGACAGGGTGAGCAACAATGAGCAGTTCTTC.

This rearrangement joins TRBV7-2 to TRBJ2-2; 7 bases agree with TRBD1. The V segment lost 5 bases and the J segment 6 bases; nucleotides outside the gene matches: 9. Germline assignment: CDR1 SGHTA and CDR2 FQGNSA. The CDR3 sequence is 15 residues long. The CDR3 bases are TGTGCCAGCAGCAACGGACAGGCAAGGCCCGGGGAGCTGTTTTTT. It yields the protein CASSNGQARPGELFF.

This clone was counted a single time. The CDR3 spells CASSESRGSEKLFF. CDR3 nucleotide sequence: TGTGCCAGCAGTGAATCTCGAGGGAGTGAAAAACTGTTTTTT. J is TRBJ1-4 and V is TRBV2, with D uncertain. The CDR3 has 14 residues. Germline CDR1 SNHLY, CDR2 FYNNEI. V was cut by 2 bases and J by 7 bases, with 11 bases left in between. The complete variable domain, with remaining parts taken from reference TRBV2 and TRBJ1-4, reads EPEVTQTPSHQVTQMGQEVILRCVPISNHLYFYWYRQILGQKVEFLVSFYNNEISEKSEIFDDQFSVERPDGSNFTLKIRSTKLEDSAMYFCASSESRGSEKLFFGSGTQLSVL.

The rearrangement links TRBV9 to TRBJ1-2; 8 bases agree with TRBD1. This CDR3 spans 15 amino acids. The germline gives CDR1 SGDLS, CDR2 YYNGEE. V lost 3 bases to trimming and J lost 3 bases; unmatched junction nucleotides: 7. Here the CDR3 DNA reads TGTGCCAGCAGCGCCGGGGACAGGTTATACTATGGCTACACCTTC. Translation: CASSAGDRLYYGYTF.

The chain carries TRBV19 and TRBJ1-5; maybe TRBD1 (5 bases). V dropped 3 bases and J dropped 5 bases, with 11 bases sitting between them. CDR1 and CDR2 from the germline V gene are LNHDA and SQIVND (reference sequence). The CDR3 is 14 residues long. The DNA of the CDR3 is TGTGCCAGTAGTATCCAGGGCAGAGATCAGCCCCAGCATTTT. Amino acid sequence: CASSIQGRDQPQHF. Using reference TRBV19 and TRBJ1-5 for the parts outside the CDR3, the full variable domain is DGGITQSPKYLFRKEGQNVTLSCEQNLNHDAMYWYRQDPGQGLRLIYYSQIVNDFQKGDIAEGYSVSREKKESFPLTVTSAQKNPTAFYLCASSIQGRDQPQHFGDGTRLSIL.

This clone was recorded once. This sequence joins TRBV7-8 and TRBJ2-2; weak D call: TRBD1 (5 bases). CDR1 and CDR2 (germline): SGHVS, FQNEAQ. Trimming removed 2 bases from V and 10 bases from J, with 20 bases in between. CDR3 size: 16 residues. The DNA of the CDR3 is TGTGCCAGCAGCTTACTTACAGGAGCCTCACCGGTGGAGCTGTTTTTT. It is translated as CASSLLTGASPVELFF. Variable domain in full (rest from reference TRBV7-8 and TRBJ2-2): GAGVSQSPRYKVAKRGQDVALRCDPISGHVSLFWYQQALGQGPEFLTYFQNEAQLDKSGLPSDRFFAERPEGSVSTLKIQRTQQEDSAVYLCASSLLTGASPVELFFGEGSRLTVL.

CDR3 nucleotides: TGTGCCAGCAGACAAATAGCGGGAGGGCCCTACAATGAGCAGTTCTTC. Protein product: CASRQIAGGPYNEQFF. The chain joins TRBV7-9 to TRBJ2-1, with 11 bases aligning to TRBD2. The CDR3 consists of 16 residues. V was pared by 6 bases and J by 2 bases, with 6 bases of the junction left unmatched. Germline V gene data show CDR1 as SEHNR and CDR2 as FQNEAQ (reference sequence). Filled out from reference TRBV7-9 and TRBJ2-1, the complete variable domain reads DTGVSQNPRHKITKRGQNVTFRCDPISEHNRLYWYRQTLGQGPEFLTYFQNEAQLEKSRLLSDRFSAERPKGSFSTLEIQRTEQGDSAMYLCASRQIAGGPYNEQFFGPGTRLTVL.

The V gene is TRBV5-1, the J gene TRBJ1-2; TRBD1 aligns across 8 bases. The V and J ends lost 5 bases and 3 bases, in that order; junction bases with no gene match: 9. CDR3 length: 15 residues. Germline CDR1 is SGHRS and CDR2 is YFSETQ. CDR3 sequence (DNA): TGCGCCAGCAGTCAGGGACAGGTCTTAGACTATGGCTACACCTTC. It encodes CASSQGQVLDYGYTF.

V gene TRBV5-6 combines with J gene TRBJ1-3; 9 bases are a match to TRBD1. Germline CDR1 is SGHDT and CDR2 is YYEEEE. The CDR3 consists of 15 residues. V was pared by 2 bases and J by 5 bases, with 5 bases of the junction left unmatched. The CDR3 DNA sequence: TGTGCCAGCAGCTTCGACAGGGGGATCAGAAACACCATATATTTT. It is translated as CASSFDRGIRNTIYF.

The genes are TRBV5-8 and TRBJ1-3; no reliable D call. Germline-derived CDR1 and CDR2 are SGHTS and YDEGEE. CDR3 length: 16 residues. V was clipped by 4 bases and J by 3 bases, with 17 bases between them. CDR3 amino acids: CASSGIAGLYGNTIYF. The DNA of the CDR3 is TGTGCCAGCAGCGGAATAGCGGGATTGTATGGAAACACCATATATTTT.

This clone appeared once. The chain recombines TRBV5-4 with TRBJ2-1, with TRBD1 as a possible D gene (6 bases). CDR1 and CDR2 (germline): SGHNT, YYREEE (reference sequence). V lost 5 bases and J 5 bases, leaving 20 bases between the germline ends. The CDR3 consists of 16 residues. The CDR3: CASSKAGQGLDNEQFF. The DNA for the CDR3 is TGTGCCAGCAGTAAGGCCGGGCAGGGGCTGGACAATGAGCAGTTCTTC.

The table lists this clone with a count of one. The chain recombines TRBV28 with TRBJ2-7; 7 nucleotides line up with TRBD2. Germline lookup yields CDR1 MDHEN and CDR2 SYDVKM. The CDR3 sequence is 14 residues long. Trimming cost V 2 bases and J 2 bases; bases outside gene matches: 3. This CDR3 reads CASSLGTTTYEQYF. The CDR3 nucleotides read TGTGCCAGCAGTTTAGGGACTACTACCTACGAGCAGTACTTC.

The chain joins TRBV19 to TRBJ2-5, with D possibly matching TRBD1 (6 bases). Germline lookup yields CDR1 LNHDA and CDR2 SQIVND (reference sequence). Trimming pared 6 bases from V and 1 base from J, leaving 12 bases between. The CDR3 runs 14 residues. The CDR3 coding sequence is TGTGCCAGTAGCAAAAGGGACACCCAAGAGACCCAGTACTTC. This sequence encodes CASSKRDTQETQYF.

J is TRBJ1-5 and V is TRBV7-2; 9 nucleotides align to TRBD1. In germline, CDR1 is SGHTA, CDR2 FQGNSA. CDR3 size: 16 residues. V was pared by 1 base and J by 8 bases, with 9 bases of the junction left unmatched. CDR3 nucleotides: TGTGCCAGCAGCTTAGGGTCCTCGACAGGGGGGGAGCCCCAGCATTTT. Protein product: CASSLGSSTGGEPQHF.

This clone is a singleton in its sample. This rearrangement joins TRBV11-2 to TRBJ1-1, with 7 positions matching TRBD1. CDR1 SGHAT and CDR2 FQNNGV come from the germline V gene. The CDR3 is made up of 11 amino acids. J was trimmed by 8 bases and V by 6 bases; bases with no gene match: 3. CDR3 DNA: TGTGCCAGCAGTCGGACAGGCGAAGCTTTCTTT. Residues: CASSRTGEAFF.

This chain uses TRBV5-1 with TRBJ1-1, with TRBD1 as a possible D gene (6 bases). CDR3 length: 14 amino acids. Germline assignment: CDR1 SGHRS and CDR2 YFSETQ. V lost 4 bases and J 2 bases, leaving 12 bases between the germline ends. The CDR3 is CASSRTGGNTEAFF. The CDR3 DNA is TGCGCCAGCAGCCGGACGGGGGGCAACACTGAAGCTTTCTTT.

V gene TRBV7-8 combines with J gene TRBJ2-1, with 8 positions matching TRBD2. The CDR3 sequence is 18 residues long. CDR1 and CDR2 (germline): SGHVS, FQNEAQ. The junction had 12 bases not matched to a gene; V was cut back by 1 base and J by 4 bases. CDR3 DNA: TGTGCCAGCAGCTTAGGGCGTATCTTAGCGGGACATTACAATGAGCAGTTCTTC. This encodes CASSLGRILAGHYNEQFF. The entire variable domain, with the rest obtained from reference TRBV7-8 and TRBJ2-1, is as follows: GAGVSQSPRYKVAKRGQDVALRCDPISGHVSLFWYQQALGQGPEFLTYFQNEAQLDKSGLPSDRFFAERPEGSVSTLKIQRTQQEDSAVYLCASSLGRILAGHYNEQFFGPGTRLTVL.

The J gene is TRBJ2-7, the V gene TRBV13; 14 bases match TRBD2. Germline CDR1 is PRHDT and CDR2 is FYEKMQ (reference sequence). The CDR3 totals 16 residues. V shed 5 bases, J shed 6 bases, and the junction held 9 bases outside the gene matches. The CDR3 spells CASSEGLAGVVGEQYF. In DNA form, the CDR3 reads TGTGCCAGCAGCGAGGGACTAGCGGGAGTAGTGGGCGAGCAGTACTTC. Full variable domain (rest looked up from reference TRBV13 and TRBJ2-7): AAGVIQSPRHLIKEKRETATLKCYPIPRHDTVYWYQQGPGQDPQFLISFYEKMQSDKGSIPDRFSAQQFSDYHSELNMSSLELGDSALYFCASSEGLAGVVGEQYFGPGTRLTVT.

This clone was detected only once. The chain employs TRBV5-6 and TRBJ1-4, with D unresolved. V was cut by 2 bases and J by 6 bases, with 2 bases left in between. The CDR3 is 11 amino acids. Germline CDR1 SGHDT, CDR2 YYEEEE. The CDR3 loop reads CASSFDEKLFF. As DNA, the CDR3 is TGTGCCAGCAGCTTCGATGAAAAACTGTTTTTT.

The chain is built from TRBV6-1 and TRBJ2-2; 10 nucleotides agree with TRBD1. J lost 7 bases, V lost 5 bases, and 7 bases had no gene match. The CDR3 sequence is 15 residues long. Germline values: CDR1 MNHNS, CDR2 SASEGT. The CDR3 DNA follows: TGTGCCAGCAGTTGGGACAGGGGAAATGTCGGGGAGCTGTTTTTT. Its translation is CASSWDRGNVGELFF.

The genes are TRBV21-1 and TRBJ1-1. TRBV21-1 is marked as a pseudogene. This CDR3 contains 15 residues. This chain's CDR3 is CASSKGPQRDTEAFF. The CDR3 DNA reads as TGTGCCAGCAGCAAAGGTCCCCAGCGCGACACTGAAGCTTTCTTT.

This chain links TRBV5-6 with TRBJ1-6; D unclear. Germline CDR1 SGHDT, CDR2 YYEEEE. CDR3 size: 16 residues. Trimming pared 2 bases from V and 0 bases from J, leaving 9 bases between. CDR3 sequence reads: CASSFERGSYNSPLHF. The CDR3 DNA sequence: TGTGCCAGCAGCTTCGAGCGTGGCTCCTATAATTCACCCCTCCACTTT.

The chain links TRBV7-9 to TRBJ2-7, with 8 positions matching TRBD2. The germline V gene encodes CDR1 SEHNR and CDR2 FQNEAQ (reference sequence). The CDR3 sequence is 14 residues long. Losses at the gene ends were 3 bases for V and 4 bases for J; bases not matched to a gene: 5. CDR3 sequence (DNA): TGTGCCAGCAGCTTGGGGACTAGTCGGTACGAGCAGTACTTC. It specifies CASSLGTSRYEQYF.

The chain combines TRBV18 with TRBJ1-5; TRBD1 matches 7 bases. V dropped 3 bases and J dropped 4; count of bases not matched to a gene: 6. The germline CDR1 and CDR2 sequences are KGHSH and LQKENI. This CDR3 contains 15 residues. Here the CDR3 reads CASSPGGQLNQPQHF. In DNA, the CDR3 is TGTGCCAGCTCACCTGGGGGACAGCTTAATCAGCCCCAGCATTTT.

V gene TRBV27 combines with J gene TRBJ1-4; perhaps TRBD1 as D (5 bases). The ends were cut back, 5 bases at V and 8 bases at J, with 12 bases in the middle. Per germline, CDR1 MNHEY and CDR2 SMNVEV (reference sequence). The CDR3 is made up of 13 amino acids. The CDR3 loop reads CASSLEYREKLFF. CDR3 DNA sequence: TGTGCCAGCAGTCTCGAATACAGGGAAAAACTGTTTTTT.

Only one count was recorded for this clone. J is TRBJ2-7 and V is TRBV5-1; a weak D match, TRBD1 (5 bases). Per germline, CDR1 SGHRS and CDR2 YFSETQ. The CDR3 covers 15 residues. The V gene lost 0 bases and the J gene lost 2 bases, with 12 bases spanning the gap. The CDR3 bases are TGCGCCAGCAGCTTGGATCCAGGGCTGGCCTACGAGCAGTACTTC. It is translated as CASSLDPGLAYEQYF.

The rearrangement links TRBV5-1 to TRBJ2-5; D perhaps matches TRBD1 (5 bases). CDR1 and CDR2 from the germline V gene are SGHRS and YFSETQ. The CDR3 has 14 residues. V dropped 0 bases and J dropped 3 bases, with 9 bases sitting between them. The CDR3 sequence is CASSLGREKETQYF. The CDR3 region has the DNA TGCGCCAGCAGCTTGGGCAGGGAAAAAGAGACCCAGTACTTC.

The chain uses TRBV6-1 and TRBJ1-6, with 7 bases matching TRBD1. The germline CDR1 and CDR2 sequences are MNHNS and SASEGT. Trimming removed 4 bases from V and 6 bases from J; junction bases left unmatched: 6. There are 15 residues in the CDR3. The CDR3 loop reads CASSAPGQPNSPLHF. The CDR3 DNA follows: TGTGCCAGCAGTGCCCCGGGACAGCCTAATTCACCCCTCCACTTT.

The rearrangement uses TRBV6-5 and TRBJ2-7; D is undetermined. Trimming shortened V by 0 bases and J by 0 bases, and 3 bases separated the two germline ends. This CDR3 comprises 13 residues. Germline V lookup: CDR1 MNHEY, CDR2 SVGAGI. This CDR3 reads CASSYSSSYEQYF. The DNA for the CDR3 is TGTGCCAGCAGTTACTCGAGCTCCTACGAGCAGTACTTC.

The chain joins TRBV25-1 to TRBJ2-6; 9 positions agree with TRBD1. Germline-derived CDR1 and CDR2 are MGHDK and SYGVNS. There are 16 residues in the CDR3. The ends lost 4 bases at V and 3 bases at J; junction bases unmatched: 4. Here the CDR3 DNA reads TGTGCCAGCAGTGTCGACAGGGGGAATGGGGCCAACGTCCTGACTTTC. It specifies CASSVDRGNGANVLTF.